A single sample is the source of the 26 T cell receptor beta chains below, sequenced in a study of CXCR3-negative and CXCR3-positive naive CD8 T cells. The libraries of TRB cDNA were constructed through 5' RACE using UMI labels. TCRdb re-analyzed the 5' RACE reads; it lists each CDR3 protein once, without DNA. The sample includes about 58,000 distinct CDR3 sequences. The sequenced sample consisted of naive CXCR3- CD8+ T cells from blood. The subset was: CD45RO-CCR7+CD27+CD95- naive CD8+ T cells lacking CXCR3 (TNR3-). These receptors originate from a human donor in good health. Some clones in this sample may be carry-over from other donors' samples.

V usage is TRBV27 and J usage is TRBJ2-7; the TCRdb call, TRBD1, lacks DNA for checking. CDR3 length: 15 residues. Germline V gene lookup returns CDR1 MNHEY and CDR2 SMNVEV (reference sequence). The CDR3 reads CASTPGTESSYEQYF.

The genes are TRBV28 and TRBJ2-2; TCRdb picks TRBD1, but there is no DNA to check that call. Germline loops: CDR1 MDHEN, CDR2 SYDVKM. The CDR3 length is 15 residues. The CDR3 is CASSHPWPNTGELFF.

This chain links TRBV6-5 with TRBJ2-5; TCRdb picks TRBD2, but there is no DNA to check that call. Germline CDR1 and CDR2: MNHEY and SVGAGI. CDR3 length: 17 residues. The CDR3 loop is CASSPGLAGPYQETQYF.

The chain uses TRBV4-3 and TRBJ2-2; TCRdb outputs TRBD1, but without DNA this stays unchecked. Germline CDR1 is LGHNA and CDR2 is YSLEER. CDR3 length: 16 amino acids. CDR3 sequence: CASSQERGITAGELFF.

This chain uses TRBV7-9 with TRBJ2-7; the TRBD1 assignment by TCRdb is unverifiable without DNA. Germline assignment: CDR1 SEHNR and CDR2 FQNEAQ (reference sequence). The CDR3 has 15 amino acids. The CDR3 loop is CASSLAGTGEYEQYF. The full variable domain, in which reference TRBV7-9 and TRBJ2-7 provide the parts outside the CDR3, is DTGVSQNPRHKITKRGQNVTFRCDPISEHNRLYWYRQTLGQGPEFLTYFQNEAQLEKSRLLSDRFSAERPKGSFSTLEIQRTEQGDSAMYLCASSLAGTGEYEQYFGPGTRLTVT.

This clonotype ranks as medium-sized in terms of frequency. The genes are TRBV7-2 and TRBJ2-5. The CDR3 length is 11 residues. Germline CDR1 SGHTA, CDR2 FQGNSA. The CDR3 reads CASSLAGTQYF.

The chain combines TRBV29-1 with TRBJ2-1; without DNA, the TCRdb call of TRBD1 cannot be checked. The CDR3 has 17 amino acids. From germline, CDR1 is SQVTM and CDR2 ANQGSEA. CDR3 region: CSVPEVNRGTGYNEQFF.

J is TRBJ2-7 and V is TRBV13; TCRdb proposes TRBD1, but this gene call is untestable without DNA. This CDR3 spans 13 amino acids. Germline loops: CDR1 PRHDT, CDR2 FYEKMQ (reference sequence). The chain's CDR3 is CASSWGALPEQYF.

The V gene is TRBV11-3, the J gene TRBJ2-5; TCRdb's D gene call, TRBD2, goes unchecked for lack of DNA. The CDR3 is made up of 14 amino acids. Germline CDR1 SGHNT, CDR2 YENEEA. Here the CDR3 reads CASSVPGGPETQYF. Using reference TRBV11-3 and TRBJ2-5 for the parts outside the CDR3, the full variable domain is EAGVVQSPRYKIIEKKQPVAFWCNPISGHNTLYWYLQNLGQGPELLIRYENEEAVDDSQLPKDRFSAERLKGVDSTLKIQPAELGDSAVYLCASSVPGGPETQYFGPGTRLLVL.

This chain's CDR3 is CASSASGGANVLTF. The J gene is TRBJ2-6, the V gene TRBV9. This CDR3 is built from 14 residues. Germline CDR1 is SGDLS and CDR2 is YYNGEE.

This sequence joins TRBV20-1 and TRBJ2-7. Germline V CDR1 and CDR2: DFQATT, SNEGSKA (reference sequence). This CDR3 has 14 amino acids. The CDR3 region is CSARPITGSDEQYF.

CDR3 residues: CASSFGYEQYF. The V and J genes are TRBV12-3 or TRBV12-4 and TRBJ2-7. This CDR3 spans 11 amino acids.

CDR3 loop: CASSYSGGGEQFF. V and J are TRBV6-2 or TRBV6-3 and TRBJ2-1; without DNA, the TCRdb call of TRBD1 cannot be checked. The germline CDR1 and CDR2 sequences are MNHEY and SVGEGT. This CDR3 has 13 amino acids.

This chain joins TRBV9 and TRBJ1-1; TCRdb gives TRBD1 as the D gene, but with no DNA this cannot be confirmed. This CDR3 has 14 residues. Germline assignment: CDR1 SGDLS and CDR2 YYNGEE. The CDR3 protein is CASSVYTGEDEAFF.

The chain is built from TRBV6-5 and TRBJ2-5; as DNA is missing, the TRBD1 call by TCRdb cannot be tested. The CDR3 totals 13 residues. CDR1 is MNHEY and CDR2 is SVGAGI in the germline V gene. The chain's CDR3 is CASRPTGRETQYF.

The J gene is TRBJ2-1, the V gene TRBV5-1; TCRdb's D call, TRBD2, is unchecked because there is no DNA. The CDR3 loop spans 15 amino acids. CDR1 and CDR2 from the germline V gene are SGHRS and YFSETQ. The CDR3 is CASSKTSGESNEQFF.

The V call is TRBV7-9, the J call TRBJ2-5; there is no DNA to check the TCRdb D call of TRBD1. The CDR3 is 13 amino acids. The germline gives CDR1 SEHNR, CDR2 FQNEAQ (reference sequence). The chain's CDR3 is CASSPPAPWAQYF. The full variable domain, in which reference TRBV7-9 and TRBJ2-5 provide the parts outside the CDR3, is DTGVSQNPRHKITKRGQNVTFRCDPISEHNRLYWYRQTLGQGPEFLTYFQNEAQLEKSRLLSDRFSAERPKGSFSTLEIQRTEQGDSAMYLCASSPPAPWAQYFGPGTRLLVL.

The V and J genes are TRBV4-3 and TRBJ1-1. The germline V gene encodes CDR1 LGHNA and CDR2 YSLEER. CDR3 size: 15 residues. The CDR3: CASSQGAGVNTEAFF.

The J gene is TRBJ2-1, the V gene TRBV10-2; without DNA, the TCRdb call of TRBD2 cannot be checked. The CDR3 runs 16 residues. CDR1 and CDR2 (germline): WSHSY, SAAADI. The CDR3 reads CASKGLAGSSYNEQFF.

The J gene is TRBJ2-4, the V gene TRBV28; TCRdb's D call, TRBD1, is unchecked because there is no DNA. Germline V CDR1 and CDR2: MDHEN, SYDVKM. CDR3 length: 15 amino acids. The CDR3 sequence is CASQTGLLAKNIQYF.

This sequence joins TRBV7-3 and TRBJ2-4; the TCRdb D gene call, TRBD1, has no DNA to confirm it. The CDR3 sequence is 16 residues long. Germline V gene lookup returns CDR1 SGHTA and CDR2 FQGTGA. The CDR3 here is CASSGGTDLAKNIQYF.

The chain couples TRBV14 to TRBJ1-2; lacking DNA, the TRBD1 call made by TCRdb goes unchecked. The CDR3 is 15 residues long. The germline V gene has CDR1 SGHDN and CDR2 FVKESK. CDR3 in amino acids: CASSPAQGHPYGYTF.

The CDR3 protein is CASSSLGRETQYF. This chain links TRBV7-8 with TRBJ2-5; TCRdb picks TRBD1, but there is no DNA to check that call. CDR1 is SGHVS and CDR2 is FQNEAQ in the germline V gene. The CDR3 loop spans 13 amino acids.

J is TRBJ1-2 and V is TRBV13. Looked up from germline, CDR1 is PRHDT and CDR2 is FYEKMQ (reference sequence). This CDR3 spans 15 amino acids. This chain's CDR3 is CASSYLEGAQYGYTF.

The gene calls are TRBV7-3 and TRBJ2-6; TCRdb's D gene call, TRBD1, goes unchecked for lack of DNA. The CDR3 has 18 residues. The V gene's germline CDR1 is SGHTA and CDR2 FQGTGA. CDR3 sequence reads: CASSLGGQGFSGANVLTF.

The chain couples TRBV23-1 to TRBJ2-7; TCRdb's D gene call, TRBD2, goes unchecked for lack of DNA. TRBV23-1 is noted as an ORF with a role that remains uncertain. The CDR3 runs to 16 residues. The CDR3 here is CASSQFQREVSYEQYF.